Each of the 14 T cell receptor beta chains below was sequenced from the same sample in a study of cytomegalovirus exposure and HLA in healthy donors. In the PCR, 60 Vbeta and 13 Jbeta primers were used. The data were produced by immunoSEQ multiplex PCR, yet TCRdb's version contains in-frame clones alone and is incomplete. Counted here are under 200,000 clones, approximately 82% occurring once; the ten biggest clones make up approximately 1.5%. Input material: PBMCs. These receptors originate from a woman aged 18-29 years in good health and CMV-seronegative.

The chain links TRBV27 to TRBJ2-7, with D unclear. Germline V gene sequence: CDR1 MNHEY, CDR2 SMNVEV (reference sequence). This CDR3 region has 12 residues. Trimming removed 0 bases at V and 6 bases at J, with 6 bases between. DNA for the CDR3: TGTGCCAGCAGTTTATCGGCAGGCGAGCAGTACTTC. It codes for CASSLSAGEQYF.

Turning to this clone: The CDR3 does not close with the conserved phenylalanine or tryptophan, likely indicating a read error. The chain uses TRBV27 and TRBJ2-2; tentatively, D is TRBD1 (7 bases). The CDR3 loop spans 14 amino acids. Germline CDR1 and CDR2: MNHEY and SMNVEV (reference sequence). Deletions cut 5 bases from V and 5 bases from J, with 12 bases between. The CDR3 protein is CASSDRAGTGELFV. As DNA, the CDR3 is TGTGCCAGCAGTGACAGGGCGGGAACCGGGGAGCTGTTTGTT.

This sequence joins TRBV30 and TRBJ1-1; no firm D call. This CDR3 has 13 amino acids. Trimming pared 2 bases from V and 0 bases from J, leaving 7 bases between. Germline assignment: CDR1 GTSNPN and CDR2 SVGIG (reference sequence). CDR3 residues: CAWSQQLNTEAFF. The CDR3 DNA follows: TGTGCCTGGAGTCAACAGTTGAACACTGAAGCTTTCTTT.

The gene calls are TRBV5-1 and TRBJ2-3, with TRBD2 as a possible D gene (5 bases). Germline-derived CDR1 and CDR2 are SGHRS and YFSETQ. The CDR3 extends over 14 amino acids. The V end was cut by 4 bases, the J end by 1 base, with 10 bases between. In DNA form, the CDR3 reads TGCGCCAGCAGCGCCGGGGAAGGCACAGATACGCAGTATTTT. The encoded protein is CASSAGEGTDTQYF. The whole variable domain, filled in from reference TRBV5-1 and TRBJ2-3, reads KAGVTQTPRYLIKTRGQQVTLSCSPISGHRSVSWYQQTPGQGLQFLFEYFSETQRNKGNFPGRFSGRQFSNSRSEMNVSTLELGDSALYLCASSAGEGTDTQYFGPGTRLTVL.

This clone has only a few counts. This rearrangement joins TRBV4-3 to TRBJ1-4; D unresolved. Per germline, CDR1 LGHNA and CDR2 YSLEER. The CDR3 runs to 16 residues. Trimming stripped 0 bases from V and 8 bases from J, with 16 bases between. CDR3 DNA sequence: TGCGCCAGCAGCCAAGAACGAGCGGGGTCGGGAGAAAAACTGTTTTTT. Protein sequence: CASSQERAGSGEKLFF.

The CDR3: CASSFSSGTGSVNQPQHF. The CDR3 DNA sequence: TGTGCCAGCAGCTTTTCATCCGGGACAGGGTCCGTAAATCAGCCCCAGCATTTT. The chain employs TRBV7-2 and TRBJ1-5; TRBD1 matches at 9 bases. There are 18 residues in the CDR3. Looked up from germline, CDR1 is SGHTA and CDR2 is FQGNSA. The V segment lost 3 bases and the J segment 4 bases; nucleotides outside the gene matches: 13.

A word on this clone: One end of the junction fails to match germline, which may point to a read error. Other DNA sequences of this sample code for an identical CDR3. The genes are TRBV27 and TRBJ1-2; 7 bases map to TRBD1. The CDR3 is made up of 15 amino acids. Germline lookup yields CDR1 MNHEY and CDR2 SMNVEV (reference sequence). CDR3 amino acids: CASYPFGDSDYGYTF. CDR3 DNA sequence: TGTGCCAGCTATCCCTTCGGGGACAGTGACTATGGTTACACCTTC.

This chain's CDR3 is CASSRTLNTEAFF. The CDR3 nucleotides read TGCGCCAGCAGCCGGACACTGAACACTGAAGCTTTCTTT. J is TRBJ1-1 and V is TRBV4-3; D possibly corresponds to TRBD1 (5 bases). The germline V and J ends were trimmed by 4 bases and 0 bases, with 6 bases remaining between them. The CDR3 length is 13 residues. CDR1 and CDR2 from the germline V gene are LGHNA and YSLEER.

This chain links TRBV30 with TRBJ2-5; no clear D. The length of the CDR3 is 10 residues. Germline CDR1 GTSNPN, CDR2 SVGIG (reference sequence). Trimming cost V 5 bases and J 7 bases, with 8 bases left between them. The CDR3 nucleotides read TGTGCCTGGGGCCTAGGGACCCAGTACTTC. This sequence encodes CAWGLGTQYF.

The rearrangement joins TRBV2 to TRBJ1-2; no firm D call. Trimming left V 1 base short and J 4 bases short, with 10 bases between. Germline-derived CDR1 and CDR2 are SNHLY and FYNNEI. The CDR3 sequence is 14 residues long. CDR3 sequence reads: CASSEGNSLYGYTF. Here the CDR3 DNA reads TGTGCCAGCAGTGAAGGGAACAGCCTCTATGGCTACACCTTC.

The chain's CDR3 is CASSDFTRPKETQYF. DNA of the CDR3: TGTGCCAGCAGTGACTTCACGCGGCCAAAAGAGACCCAGTACTTC. The chain links TRBV2 to TRBJ2-5; D is undetermined. The CDR3 runs 15 residues. In germline, CDR1 is SNHLY, CDR2 FYNNEI. V was shortened by 3 bases and J by 3 bases, with 14 bases between the two germline ends. The full variable domain, with the rest looked up from reference TRBV2 and TRBJ2-5, is EPEVTQTPSHQVTQMGQEVILRCVPISNHLYFYWYRQILGQKVEFLVSFYNNEISEKSEIFDDQFSVERPDGSNFTLKIRSTKLEDSAMYFCASSDFTRPKETQYFGPGTRLLVL.

The rearrangement joins TRBV5-4 to TRBJ1-1, with TRBD1 identical over 8 bases. Germline-derived CDR1 and CDR2 are SGHNT and YYREEE (reference sequence). The CDR3 is 14 residues long. The trim removed 3 bases at V and 1 base at J, leaving 2 bases unmatched. The CDR3 sequence: CASSSGTGNTEAFF. The CDR3 bases are TGTGCCAGCAGCTCGGGGACAGGGAACACTGAAGCTTTCTTT.

The chain employs TRBV27 and TRBJ2-3, with 10 positions matching TRBD2. The CDR3 loop spans 16 amino acids. Per the germline V gene, CDR1 is MNHEY and CDR2 is SMNVEV (reference sequence). V shed 3 bases and J 0 bases; nucleotides not matched to a gene: 3. The CDR3 here is CASSFTSGASTDTQYF. The CDR3, as DNA: TGTGCCAGCAGTTTTACTAGCGGGGCGAGCACAGATACGCAGTATTTT.

The chain is built from TRBV30 and TRBJ2-1, with TRBD2 matching 13 bases. This CDR3 is 19 amino acids long. The germline V gene encodes CDR1 GTSNPN and CDR2 SVGIG (reference sequence). V was pared by 5 bases and J by 5 bases, with 18 bases of the junction left unmatched. CDR3 nucleotides: TGTGCCTGGCTCTTCACCGGCCCGGGACTAGCGGGATGGGACAATGAGCAGTTCTTC. It translates to CAWLFTGPGLAGWDNEQFF.